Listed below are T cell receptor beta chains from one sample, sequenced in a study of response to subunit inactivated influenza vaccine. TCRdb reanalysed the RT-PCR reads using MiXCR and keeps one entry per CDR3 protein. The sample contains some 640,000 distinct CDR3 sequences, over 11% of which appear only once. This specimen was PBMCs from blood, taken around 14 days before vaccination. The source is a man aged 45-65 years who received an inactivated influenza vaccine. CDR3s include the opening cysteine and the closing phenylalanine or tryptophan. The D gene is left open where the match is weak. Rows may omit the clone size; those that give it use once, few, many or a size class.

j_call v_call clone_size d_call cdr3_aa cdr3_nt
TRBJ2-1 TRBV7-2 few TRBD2 CASRLAGGWDEQFF TGTGCCAGCAGACTAGCGGGGGGGTGGGATGAGCAGTTCTTC
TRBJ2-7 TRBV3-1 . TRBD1 CASSKGQKYEQYF TGTGCCAGCAGTAAGGGACAGAAATACGAGCAGTACTTC
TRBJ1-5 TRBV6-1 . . CASSGGTTYSNQPQHF TGTGCCAGCAGTGGCGGGACAACTTATAGCAATCAGCCCCAGCATTTT
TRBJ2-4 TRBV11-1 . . CASSLGQRQGLAKNIQYF TGTGCCAGCAGCTTAGGGCAGCGGCAGGGCTTGGCCAAAAACATTCAGTACTTC
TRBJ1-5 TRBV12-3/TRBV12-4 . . CASSSQGRGGQPQHF TGTGCCAGCAGTTCCCAGGGCCGGGGCGGTCAGCCCCAGCATTTT
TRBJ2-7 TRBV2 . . CASSVQGPYEQYF TGTGCCAGCAGTGTCCAGGGCCCCTACGAGCAGTACTTC
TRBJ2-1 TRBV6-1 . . CASSKDLLLNNEQFF TGTGCCAGCAGTAAAGACCTGCTTCTGAACAATGAGCAGTTCTTC
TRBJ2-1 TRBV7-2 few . CASSLASRPGSEQFF TGTGCCAGCAGCTTAGCCAGTAGGCCGGGATCGGAGCAGTTCTTC
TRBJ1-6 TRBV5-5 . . CASSFPGANSPLHF TGTGCCAGCAGCTTCCCCGGGGCTAATTCACCCCTCCACTTT
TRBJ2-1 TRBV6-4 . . CASSEAPSYNEQFF TGTGCCAGCAGTGAGGCTCCAAGCTACAATGAGCAGTTCTTC
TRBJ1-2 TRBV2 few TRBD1 CASSGERGTGSVYGYTF TGTGCCAGCAGTGGAGAAAGAGGGACAGGGAGTGTCTATGGCTACACCTTC
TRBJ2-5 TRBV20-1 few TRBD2 CSAKTSGGRQETQYF TGCAGTGCAAAGACTAGCGGGGGTCGGCAAGAGACCCAGTACTTC
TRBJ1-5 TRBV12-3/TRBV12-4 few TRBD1 CASSLGTGVVQAQHF TGTGCCAGCAGTTTAGGGACAGGGGTAGTACAGGCCCAGCATTTT
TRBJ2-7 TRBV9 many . CASSRSSDGAYEQYF TGTGCCAGCAGCAGGTCCTCCGACGGGGCCTACGAGCAGTACTTC
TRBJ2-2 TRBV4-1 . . CASSPTPSRAGLGGELSF TGCGCCAGCAGCCCGACCCCCTCCAGGGCCGGTTTAGGAGGGGAGCTGTCTTTT
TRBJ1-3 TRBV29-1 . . CSGMDSTSGNTIYF TGCAGCGGTATGGACAGCACCTCTGGAAACACCATATATTTT
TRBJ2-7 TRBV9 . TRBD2 CASSVGLAGDTYEQYF TGTGCCAGCAGCGTCGGACTAGCGGGAGATACTTATGAGCAGTACTTC